The T cell receptor beta chain described here comes from a study of blood T cell repertoires in COVID-19. Across the study: Both acute and convalescent COVID-19 samples were obtained from the United States, Italy and Spain. T cells, B-cell-depleted T cells, or PBMCs supplied cDNA or gDNA.

This CDR3 comprises 15 residues. The germline gives CDR1 SNHLY, CDR2 FYNNEI. V was clipped by 2 bases and J by 3 bases, with 12 bases between them. Authors' processing steps: Reference gene primer amplification yielded estimated nucleated cell counts. The method was immunoSEQ multiplex PCR; TCRdb's version includes in-frame clones alone and lacks a portion of them. V and J calls and clone size follow that table, whereas D and trimming were derived from the DNA. The data hold more than 65,000 clones, with roughly 89% observed a single time. This clonotype was sampled from a woman older than 75 with active or convalescent COVID-19. The rearrangement joins TRBV2 to TRBJ2-3; D not certain. The sequenced sample consisted of peripheral blood. CDR3 DNA sequence: TGTGCCAGCAGTGAAATCGGGTTTGGTACAGATACGCAGTATTTT. It codes for CASSEIGFGTDTQYF. The full variable domain, its missing parts supplied by reference TRBV2 and TRBJ2-3, is EPEVTQTPSHQVTQMGQEVILRCVPISNHLYFYWYRQILGQKVEFLVSFYNNEISEKSEIFDDQFSVERPDGSNFTLKIRSTKLEDSAMYFCASSEIGFGTDTQYFGPGTRLTVL.